The 6 T cell receptor beta chains below come from one sample, sequenced in a study of blood T cell repertoires in COVID-19. TCRdb's copy holds only in-frame clones and misses some; the assay was immunoSEQ multiplex PCR. The sample contains 140,000 to 150,000 clones, 65% to 80% of which appear only once. Sequenced sample: peripheral blood. Receptor source: a man aged 50-60 years with acute or convalescent COVID-19.

This clone was seen only a few times. The chain carries TRBV7-9 and TRBJ1-5, with D maybe TRBD1 (6 bases). The germline gives CDR1 SEHNR, CDR2 FQNEAQ (reference sequence). The ends were cut back, 1 base at V and 3 bases at J, with 13 bases in the middle. The CDR3 covers 16 residues. The CDR3 sequence: CASSLEKGEINQPQHF. The DNA for the CDR3 is TGTGCCAGCAGCTTAGAAAAGGGGGAAATCAATCAGCCCCAGCATTTT.

The chain combines TRBV19 with TRBJ1-1; 7 bases are shared with TRBD1. The CDR3 spans 13 residues. The germline CDR1 and CDR2 sequences are LNHDA and SQIVND (reference sequence). V gave up 7 bases and J gave up 5 bases; unmatched junction bases: 7. The CDR3 nucleotides are TGTGCCAGTACCATAACAGGGGCGACTGAAGCTTTCTTT. Translated: CASTITGATEAFF.

This chain links TRBV5-1 with TRBJ1-2; D ambiguous. This CDR3 spans 13 amino acids. Per the germline V gene, CDR1 is SGHRS and CDR2 is YFSETQ. Trimming cost V 4 bases and J 0 bases, with 7 bases left between them. The CDR3 DNA sequence: TGCGCCAGCAGCCCCGGGACTAACTATGGCTACACCTTC. Protein sequence: CASSPGTNYGYTF.

This clone was counted a single time. The chain uses TRBV6-1 and TRBJ2-7; 8 nucleotides match TRBD2. Losses at the gene ends were 0 bases for V and 3 bases for J; bases not matched to a gene: 13. The germline CDR1 and CDR2 sequences are MNHNS and SASEGT. The CDR3 spans 18 residues. CDR3 loop: CASSEALRGAGVNYEQYV. In nucleotides, the CDR3 is TGTGCCAGCAGTGAAGCGCTTCGGGGAGCGGGGGTGAACTACGAGCAGTACGTC.

The chain has TRBV28 and TRBJ1-4; tentatively, D is TRBD1 (5 bases). The germline gives CDR1 MDHEN, CDR2 SYDVKM. V was clipped by 6 bases and J by 4 bases, with 9 bases between them. This CDR3 comprises 13 residues. CDR3 coding DNA: TGTGCCAGCAGCCAGGGTGATAATGAAAAACTGTTTTTT. Protein: CASSQGDNEKLFF.

The chain carries TRBV6-6 and TRBJ2-1; 12 bases are a match to TRBD2. The germline gives CDR1 MNHNY, CDR2 SVGAGI (reference sequence). With V trimmed by 5 bases and J by 13 bases, 12 bases remained unmatched. This CDR3 contains 15 residues. The CDR3 loop reads CASSPASGGAARQFF. In nucleotides, the CDR3 is TGTGCCAGCAGTCCGGCTAGCGGGGGGGCCGCTCGACAGTTCTTC.